This T cell receptor (beta chain) was captured by sequencing in a study of OX40 agonist ivuxolimab in advanced cancers. Study context: Dose-escalation patients suffered from hepatocellular carcinoma, melanoma, renal cell or head and neck cancer.

Sequencing used immunoSEQ multiplex PCR; TCRdb keeps in-frame clones, though not all of them. Of about 110,000 clones listed, about 91% are singletons. Of note for this clone: Other nucleotide sequences from this sample produce the same CDR3.

The germline V gene has CDR1 SGDLS and CDR2 YYNGEE. V dropped 6 bases and J dropped 2; count of bases not matched to a gene: 10. This CDR3 has 15 amino acids. Sample: CD4+ or CD8+ T cells sorted from blood, taken in a trial of the OX40 agonist ivuxolimab. The TCR comes from an adult with an advanced solid tumor such as melanoma, head and neck, liver or kidney cancer. This chain connects TRBV9 to TRBJ1-2; 7 bases are shared with TRBD1. Here the CDR3 reads CASKVEGAGNYGYTF. CDR3 coding DNA: TGTGCCAGCAAGGTAGAGGGGGCGGGCAACTATGGCTACACCTTC.